Shown below are 18 T cell receptor beta chains from a single sample sequenced in a study of cytomegalovirus exposure and HLA in healthy donors. Amplification used 60 Vbeta primers and 13 Jbeta primers. The method was immunoSEQ multiplex PCR; TCRdb's version includes in-frame clones alone and lacks a portion of them. The table has roughly 200,000 clones, approximately 86% seen once. Material: PBMCs. The source is a young woman in good health and CMV-seronegative.

This clone appeared a few times. V is TRBV19 and J is TRBJ2-2, with 8 positions matching TRBD1. The J segment lost 10 bases and the V segment lost 0 bases, leaving 7 bases of the junction unmatched. Germline V gene lookup returns CDR1 LNHDA and CDR2 SQIVND (reference sequence). CDR3 size: 15 residues. The CDR3 protein is CASSIDQAGGKELFF. The CDR3 DNA reads TGTGCCAGTAGTATAGATCAGGCAGGGGGCAAGGAGCTGTTTTTT.

This clone was seen once. The chain links TRBV2 to TRBJ1-2; a possible D gene is TRBD1 (6 bases). This CDR3 has 14 amino acids. V lost 6 bases and J 0 bases, leaving 11 bases between the germline ends. CDR1 and CDR2 from the germline V gene are SNHLY and FYNNEI. The CDR3 sequence: CASSDRQANYGYTF. As DNA, the CDR3 is TGTGCCAGCAGCGACAGGCAAGCTAACTATGGCTACACCTTC.

This rearrangement joins TRBV5-4 to TRBJ2-7; tentatively, D is TRBD1 (6 bases). Deletions cut 4 bases from V and 0 bases from J, with 14 bases between. The CDR3 contains 15 residues. Germline CDR1 is SGHNT and CDR2 is YYREEE (reference sequence). The CDR3 nucleotides are TGTGCCAGCAGCACGGACAGTGTTAGCTCCTACGAGCAGTACTTC. This codes for CASSTDSVSSYEQYF.

The V gene is TRBV30, the J gene TRBJ1-2; TRBD1 aligns across 7 bases. This CDR3 has 15 amino acids. V was pared by 0 bases and J by 10 bases, with 14 bases of the junction left unmatched. Germline assignment: CDR1 GTSNPN and CDR2 SVGIG (reference sequence). The CDR3 loop is CAWSVLAGGIGDYTF. CDR3 DNA: TGTGCCTGGAGTGTTCTGGCAGGGGGAATTGGAGACTACACCTTC.

The V and J genes are TRBV27 and TRBJ2-7; tentatively, D is TRBD2 (5 bases). The CDR3 runs to 12 residues. Germline V lookup: CDR1 MNHEY, CDR2 SMNVEV (reference sequence). V dropped 5 bases and J dropped 7 bases, with 12 bases sitting between them. The CDR3 is CASSGLGIEQYF. CDR3 DNA: TGTGCCAGCAGTGGACTGGGGATTGAGCAGTACTTC.

The V gene is TRBV28, the J gene TRBJ2-1; D not resolved. The CDR3 sequence is 16 residues long. V lost 8 bases and J 0 bases, leaving 17 bases between the germline ends. CDR1 and CDR2 from the germline V gene are MDHEN and SYDVKM. The CDR3 spells CASQALTQSSYNEQFF. In DNA form, the CDR3 reads TGTGCCAGCCAAGCCCTGACTCAGAGCTCCTACAATGAGCAGTTCTTC. Based on the CDR3 plus reference TRBV28 and TRBJ2-1, the full variable domain is DVKVTQSSRYLVKRTGEKVFLECVQDMDHENMFWYRQDPGLGLRLIYFSYDVKMKEKGDIPEGYSVSREKKERFSLILESASTNQTSMYLCASQALTQSSYNEQFFGPGTRLTVL.

The chain links TRBV5-1 to TRBJ2-1; a weak D match, TRBD1 (6 bases). The CDR3 is made up of 15 amino acids. Looked up from germline, CDR1 is SGHRS and CDR2 is YFSETQ. Trimming removed 2 bases at V and 3 bases at J, with 12 bases between. The CDR3 loop is CASSFGQTRYNEQFF. Here the CDR3 DNA reads TGCGCCAGCAGCTTTGGACAGACGCGCTACAATGAGCAGTTCTTC.

The rearrangement uses TRBV6-4 and TRBJ2-7, with D unclear. The V and J ends lost 2 bases and 2 bases respectively, with 19 bases between them. Germline-derived CDR1 and CDR2 are MRHNA and SNTAGT. CDR3 length: 17 residues. The CDR3 nucleotides read TGTGCCAGCAGTGACAGCACAGCCCCAAAGTCCGCCTACGAGCAGTACTTC. Translation: CASSDSTAPKSAYEQYF.

This clone was recorded only once. This chain links TRBV29-1 with TRBJ1-1; perhaps TRBD1 as D (5 bases). Germline V gene data show CDR1 as SQVTM and CDR2 as ANQGSEA. CDR3 length: 12 residues. Trimming left V 6 bases short and J 10 bases short, with 18 bases between. CDR3 sequence: CSVEAGSERAFF. In DNA, the CDR3 is TGCAGCGTCGAGGCAGGGTCGGAAAGAGCTTTCTTT.

Note on this clone: Other nucleotide sequences in the sample specify the same CDR3. V and J are TRBV4-1 and TRBJ2-3, with D tentatively TRBD2 (5 bases). CDR3 length: 15 amino acids. V lost 0 bases to trimming and J lost 1 base, with 8 bases between them. Germline CDR1 and CDR2: MGHRA and YSYEKL. The CDR3, as DNA: TGCGCCAGCAGCCAAGATCTGAGGGGCACAGATACGCAGTATTTT. Protein sequence: CASSQDLRGTDTQYF.

This clone was seen just once. The chain links TRBV27 to TRBJ1-2; D gene uncertain. The ends were cut back, 8 bases at V and 6 bases at J, with 25 bases in the middle. Germline CDR1 MNHEY, CDR2 SMNVEV (reference sequence). The CDR3 has 16 amino acids. This CDR3 reads CASGRGRMRPLDGYTF. CDR3 coding DNA: TGTGCCAGCGGCCGAGGTCGGATGAGACCGCTGGATGGCTACACCTTC.

This chain connects TRBV15 to TRBJ1-1; D unclear. V was clipped by 0 bases and J by 1 base, with 9 bases between them. The CDR3 has 15 amino acids. The germline gives CDR1 LNHNV, CDR2 YYDKDF (reference sequence). Here the CDR3 reads CATSREATANTEAFF. CDR3 in DNA: TGTGCCACCAGCAGAGAGGCAACAGCGAACACTGAAGCTTTCTTT.

The chain carries TRBV5-1 and TRBJ2-1; D is ambiguous. Germline V gene data show CDR1 as SGHRS and CDR2 as YFSETQ. The CDR3 loop spans 13 amino acids. Between the trimmed V and J ends, which lost 1 base and 7 bases, there was a span of 9 bases. The CDR3 loop is CASSLSPYNEQFF. CDR3 sequence (DNA): TGCGCCAGCAGCTTGTCCCCTTATAATGAGCAGTTCTTC.

The J gene is TRBJ1-1, the V gene TRBV5-5; D remains unclear. Trimming left V 6 bases short and J 8 bases short, with 20 bases between. The CDR3 extends over 14 amino acids. CDR1 is SGHKS, CDR2 YYEKEE, per germline (reference sequence). The CDR3: CASIPHPLSHEAFF. The CDR3 DNA reads TGTGCCAGCATCCCCCACCCGCTGAGTCACGAAGCTTTCTTT.

The chain links TRBV6-5 to TRBJ2-1; D is possibly TRBD2 (5 bases). The V gene's germline CDR1 is MNHEY and CDR2 SVGAGI. This CDR3 region has 13 residues. Between the trimmed V and J ends, which lost 0 bases and 9 bases, there was a span of 9 bases. DNA of the CDR3: TGTGCCAGCAGTTACTCCCTAGCAGTTGAGCAGTTCTTC. As protein: CASSYSLAVEQFF.

The chain uses TRBV5-6 and TRBJ1-1; D call uncertain. V was shortened by 2 bases and J by 2 bases, with 16 bases between the two germline ends. This CDR3 is built from 16 residues. Per the germline V gene, CDR1 is SGHDT and CDR2 is YYEEEE. CDR3 nucleotide sequence: TGTGCCAGCAGCTTTTATCGGTCCGAGCCAAACACTGAAGCTTTCTTT. Its protein product is CASSFYRSEPNTEAFF. The entire variable domain, with the rest obtained from reference TRBV5-6 and TRBJ1-1, is as follows: DAGVTQSPTHLIKTRGQQVTLRCSPKSGHDTVSWYQQALGQGPQFIFQYYEEEERQRGNFPDRFSGHQFPNYSSELNVNALLLGDSALYLCASSFYRSEPNTEAFFGQGTRLTVV.

The chain uses TRBV5-1 and TRBJ2-5; TRBD2 matches 10 bases. V was clipped by 0 bases and J by 4 bases; unmatched bases: 9. There are 17 residues in the CDR3. Germline-derived CDR1 and CDR2 are SGHRS and YFSETQ. CDR3 region: CASSLEGRLAGGETQYF. CDR3 nucleotide sequence: TGCGCCAGCAGCTTGGAAGGGAGACTAGCGGGTGGAGAGACCCAGTACTTC.

The chain joins TRBV9 to TRBJ2-3; a possible D gene is TRBD2 (6 bases). V shed 0 bases and J shed 10 bases, with 15 bases lying between them. Germline CDR1 SGDLS, CDR2 YYNGEE. The CDR3 covers 14 residues. CDR3 protein: CASSVAVGGWSQYF. The CDR3 nucleotides are TGTGCCAGCAGCGTAGCGGTTGGGGGGTGGTCGCAGTATTTT. The full variable domain, with the rest looked up from reference TRBV9 and TRBJ2-3, is DSGVTQTPKHLITATGQRVTLRCSPRSGDLSVYWYQQSLDQGLQFLIQYYNGEERAKGNILERFSAQQFPDLHSELNLSSLELGDSALYFCASSVAVGGWSQYFGPGTRLTVL.